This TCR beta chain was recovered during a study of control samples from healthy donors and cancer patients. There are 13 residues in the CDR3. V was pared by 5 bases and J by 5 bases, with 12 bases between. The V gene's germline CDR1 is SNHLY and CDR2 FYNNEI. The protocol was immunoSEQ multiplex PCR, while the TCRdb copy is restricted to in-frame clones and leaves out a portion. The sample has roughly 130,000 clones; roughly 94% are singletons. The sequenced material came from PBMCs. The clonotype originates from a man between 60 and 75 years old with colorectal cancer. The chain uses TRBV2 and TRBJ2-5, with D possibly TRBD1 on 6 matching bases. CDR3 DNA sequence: TGTGCCAGCAGTTCCACAGGGCTGGAGACCCAGTACTTC. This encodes CASSSTGLETQYF.